Following are 15 T cell receptor beta chains from one sample sequenced in a study of blood T cell repertoires in COVID-19. Sequencing used immunoSEQ multiplex PCR; TCRdb keeps in-frame clones, though not all of them. Of roughly 380,000 clones in the sample, roughly 84% were seen once. Material for sequencing was PBMCs or T cells enriched from blood (not recorded which). Receptor source: a woman aged 30 to 39 who had recovered from COVID-19.

The V gene is TRBV29-1, the J gene TRBJ2-7; D is ambiguous. Trimming removed 5 bases at V and 6 bases at J, with 11 bases between. In germline, CDR1 is SQVTM, CDR2 ANQGSEA. The CDR3 has 11 amino acids. CDR3 nucleotide sequence: TGCAGCGTTTTGGGCCCCAGCGAGCAGTACTTC. This encodes CSVLGPSEQYF.

This chain joins TRBV19 and TRBJ1-4; D gene uncertain. V gave up 2 bases and J gave up 2 bases, with 6 bases separating them. Germline V CDR1 and CDR2: LNHDA, SQIVND (reference sequence). This CDR3 comprises 14 residues. In DNA form, the CDR3 reads TGTGCCAGTAGTATACGAGGGACTAATGAAAAACTGTTTTTT. This sequence encodes CASSIRGTNEKLFF.

The chain combines TRBV27 with TRBJ2-1; 11 bases are a match to TRBD2. The germline V gene encodes CDR1 MNHEY and CDR2 SMNVEV (reference sequence). This CDR3 contains 17 residues. Germline trimming cut 5 bases from V and 6 bases from J; bases unmatched to any gene: 12. The CDR3 region is CASSSRSGLAALNEQFF. The CDR3 DNA follows: TGTGCCAGCAGTAGTCGATCGGGACTAGCGGCTCTCAATGAGCAGTTCTTC.

The V gene is TRBV5-6, the J gene TRBJ2-7, with a weak D call TRBD1 (6 bases). Per the germline V gene, CDR1 is SGHDT and CDR2 is YYEEEE. The CDR3 length is 15 residues. Trimming left V 2 bases short and J 3 bases short, with 15 bases between. The CDR3 protein is CASSFSQGTFYEQYF. The CDR3 bases are TGTGCCAGCAGCTTCTCGCAGGGGACGTTCTACGAGCAGTACTTC.

This chain joins TRBV4-1 and TRBJ2-1; D possibly corresponds to TRBD2 (7 bases). CDR1 is MGHRA and CDR2 is YSYEKL in the germline V gene. The length of the CDR3 is 18 residues. V lost 3 bases to trimming and J lost 6 bases, with 24 bases between them. The CDR3 coding sequence is TGCGCCAGCAGCCAGGGAGGGGTCGGGGGCCGAATCATCAATGAGCAGTTCTTC. Amino acid sequence: CASSQGGVGGRIINEQFF.

The chain links TRBV6-5 to TRBJ2-2, with a weak D call TRBD2 (5 bases). The germline CDR1 and CDR2 sequences are MNHEY and SVGAGI. This CDR3 is 16 amino acids long. V was pared by 2 bases and J by 3 bases, with 13 bases between. Written as DNA, the CDR3 is TGTGCCAGCAGTTACAAAGGGAGACCCCACACCGGGGAGCTGTTTTTT. Its protein is CASSYKGRPHTGELFF.

CDR3 sequence reads: CASSFTGYEQFF. The CDR3 DNA follows: TGCGCCAGCAGCTTTACAGGCTATGAGCAGTTCTTC. The chain joins TRBV5-1 to TRBJ2-1, with D possibly matching TRBD1 (5 bases). The CDR3 loop spans 12 amino acids. Germline CDR1 reads SGHRS; CDR2 reads YFSETQ. V was clipped by 2 bases and J by 8 bases, with 8 bases between them.

The chain is built from TRBV7-8 and TRBJ1-6; D gene uncertain. CDR3 length: 16 residues. With 1 base removed from V and 0 bases from J, the gap between germline ends came to 7 bases. Germline values: CDR1 SGHVS, CDR2 FQNEAQ. The CDR3 loop is CASSLVLSSYNSPLHF. Here the CDR3 DNA reads TGTGCCAGCAGCTTAGTACTAAGCTCCTATAATTCACCCCTCCACTTT.

The rearrangement uses TRBV3-1 (or the pseudogene TRBV3-2) and TRBJ1-4; possible D gene TRBD1, 5 bases. Germline V gene lookup returns CDR1 LGHDT and CDR2 YNNKEL (reference sequence). The ends were cut back, 3 bases at V and 6 bases at J, with 20 bases in the middle. The CDR3 totals 17 residues. The DNA of the CDR3 is TGTGCCAGCAGCCACGGCCCGATGTGGGGCGCATATGAAAAACTGTTTTTT. This codes for CASSHGPMWGAYEKLFF.

The CDR3 is CASSLAGLAGYNEQFF. The CDR3 nucleotides read TGCGCCAGCAGCTTGGCGGGACTAGCGGGGTACAATGAGCAGTTCTTC. The chain combines TRBV5-1 with TRBJ2-1; 13 bases line up with TRBD2. V lost 0 bases to trimming and J lost 4 bases; unmatched junction nucleotides: 1. The CDR3 covers 16 residues. Germline-derived CDR1 and CDR2 are SGHRS and YFSETQ.

The CDR3 DNA follows: TGTGCCAGCAGTGAAGCGGTACAGAGTGAAGCTTTCTTT. Protein: CASSEAVQSEAFF. The chain employs TRBV2 and TRBJ1-1; D is undetermined. Between the trimmed V and J ends, which lost 0 bases and 7 bases, there was a span of 9 bases. The CDR3 loop spans 13 amino acids. Looked up from germline, CDR1 is SNHLY and CDR2 is FYNNEI.

This chain links TRBV14 with TRBJ1-2; D is undetermined. The CDR3 sequence is 14 residues long. Trimming cost V 2 bases and J 5 bases, with 12 bases left between them. Germline loops: CDR1 SGHDN, CDR2 FVKESK. CDR3 sequence: CASSQSGLGYGYTF. The CDR3 nucleotides are TGTGCCAGCAGCCAAAGTGGACTAGGGTATGGCTACACCTTC.

The chain recombines TRBV7-9 with TRBJ1-5; no reliable D call. Germline V gene sequence: CDR1 SEHNR, CDR2 FQNEAQ (reference sequence). CDR3 length: 14 residues. Between the trimmed V and J ends, which lost 5 bases and 2 bases, there was a span of 10 bases. The CDR3 DNA reads as TGTGCCAGCAGCGCCGGGATGGGCAATCAGCCCCAGCATTTT. Its translation is CASSAGMGNQPQHF.

This chain uses TRBV3-1 (or the pseudogene TRBV3-2) with TRBJ1-1; D not resolved. Germline CDR1 is LGHDT and CDR2 is YNNKEL (reference sequence). V gave up 5 bases and J gave up 10 bases, with 17 bases separating them. The CDR3 consists of 13 residues. DNA of the CDR3: TGTGCCAGCAGCGTACAAGCGGGGATCGTAGCTTTCTTT. Protein product: CASSVQAGIVAFF.

The chain combines TRBV7-8 with TRBJ2-7; 8 bases are shared with TRBD1. Losses at the gene ends were 8 bases for V and 3 bases for J; bases not matched to a gene: 6. The V gene's germline CDR1 is SGHVS and CDR2 FQNEAQ. This CDR3 spans 13 amino acids. Here the CDR3 reads CASRADRGYEQYF. As DNA, the CDR3 is TGTGCCAGCCGAGCAGACAGGGGCTACGAGCAGTACTTC.